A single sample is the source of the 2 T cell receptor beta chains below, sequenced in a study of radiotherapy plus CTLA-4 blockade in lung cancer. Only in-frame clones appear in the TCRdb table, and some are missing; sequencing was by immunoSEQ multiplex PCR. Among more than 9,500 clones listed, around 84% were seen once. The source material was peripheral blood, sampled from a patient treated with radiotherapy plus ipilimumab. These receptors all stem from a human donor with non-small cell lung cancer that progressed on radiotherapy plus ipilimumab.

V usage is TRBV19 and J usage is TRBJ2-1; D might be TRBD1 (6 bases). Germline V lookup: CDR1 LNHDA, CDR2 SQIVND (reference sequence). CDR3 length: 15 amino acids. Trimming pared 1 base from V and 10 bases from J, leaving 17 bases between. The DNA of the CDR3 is TGTGCCAGTAGTATAGGCTTAGGTGGGGGCGGCGAGCAGTTCTTC. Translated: CASSIGLGGGGEQFF.

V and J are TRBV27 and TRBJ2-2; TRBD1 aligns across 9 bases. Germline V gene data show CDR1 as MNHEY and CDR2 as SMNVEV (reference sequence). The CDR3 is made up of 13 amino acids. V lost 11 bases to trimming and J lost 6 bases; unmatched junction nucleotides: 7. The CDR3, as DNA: TGTGCCTGCCGGACAGGGGACGCCGGGGAGCTGTTTTTT. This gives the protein CACRTGDAGELFF.